This T cell receptor (beta chain) is drawn from a study of CXCR3-negative and CXCR3-positive naive CD8 T cells. General study points: Naive CXCR3-positive cells had TRB CDR3s more hydrophobic than those of CXCR3-negative naive cells. Memory CD8+ cells showed much lower diversity, while both naive subsets were comparably high.

To note about this clonotype: Its antigen is unknown.

CDR3 length equals 14 residues. Naive CD8+ T cells displayed a CD45RO-CCR7+CD27+CD95- phenotype. It was by 5' RACE with UMI labels that the TRB cDNA libraries were prepared. Following a re-call of the 5' RACE reads, TCRdb has one entry per CDR3 protein and lacks DNA. The sample is made up of more than 65,000 distinct CDR3 sequences, and the top ten hold approximately 1.5% of it. The sequence came from a human donor in good health. Some clones in this sample may be carry-over from other donors' samples. The chain carries TRBV12-3 or TRBV12-4 and TRBJ1-2; TCRdb designates TRBD1, a call that cannot be tested without DNA. The sequenced sample was naive CXCR3- CD8+ T cells from blood. Subset defined: CD45RO-CCR7+CD27+CD95- naive CD8+ T cells lacking CXCR3 (TNR3-). The CDR3 loop is CASSIRRGIYGYTF.